The clone carrying this TCR beta chain has only a few counts. The antigen remains undetermined. In making TCR beta libraries, quantitative 5'-RACE with molecular barcodes was used. TCRdb re-analysed the 5' RACE reads in MiXCR, keeping a single row per CDR3 protein. This sample has approximately 100,000 distinct CDR3 sequences, with about 25% found just once. These data belong to a study of CD8 T cells in ankylosing spondylitis. Overall study results and limits: It was reported that disease-linked clones were significantly enriched in matched ankylosing spondylitis synovial fluid. What seemed typical of ankylosing spondylitis blood was a TCR beta motif built from about eight highly homologous variants.

The sample taken for sequencing was synovial fluid, either unsorted or a sorted T cell fraction (not recorded which). This sequence was found in a male donor with ankylosing spondylitis.

The DNA of the CDR3 is TGCAGCGTTCCAGAACCGGGACAACCGCAGTTCTTC. Translation gives CSVPEPGQPQFF. The J gene is TRBJ2-1, the V gene TRBV29-1, with a possible D match to TRBD1 (6 bases). V lost 5 bases, J lost 12 bases, and 17 bases lay in between. In germline, CDR1 is SQVTM, CDR2 ANQGSEA. The CDR3 is 12 amino acids.